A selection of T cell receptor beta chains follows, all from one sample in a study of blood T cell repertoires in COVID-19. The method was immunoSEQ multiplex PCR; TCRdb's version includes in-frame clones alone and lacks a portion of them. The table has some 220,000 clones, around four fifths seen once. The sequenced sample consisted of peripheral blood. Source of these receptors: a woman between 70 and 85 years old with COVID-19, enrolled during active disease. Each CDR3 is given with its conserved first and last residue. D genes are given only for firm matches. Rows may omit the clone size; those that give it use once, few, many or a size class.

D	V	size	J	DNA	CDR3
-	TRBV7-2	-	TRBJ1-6	TGTGCCAGCAGCTTAGTGGGGGGTAGTAATTCACCCCTCCACTTT	CASSLVGGSNSPLHF
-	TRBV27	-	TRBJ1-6	TGTGCCAGCAGCGCTCGACCGATACAAGGGGGTTCACCCCTCCACTTT	CASSARPIQGGSPLHF
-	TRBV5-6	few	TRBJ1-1	TGTGCCAGCAGCCGGGGGGACACTCTTAACACTGAAGCTTTCTTT	CASSRGDTLNTEAFF
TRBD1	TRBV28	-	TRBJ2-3	TGTGCCAGCAGTTTAACACAGGGGGGAGCAGATACGCAGTATTTT	CASSLTQGGADTQYF
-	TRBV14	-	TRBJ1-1	TGTGCCAGCAGCCAAGGGGGGGTGTTCACTGAAGCTTTCTTT	CASSQGGVFTEAFF
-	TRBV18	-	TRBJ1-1	TGTGCCAGCTCACCGTTGAGGGAAGCGGTCAGCTCTGAAGCTTTCTTT	CASSPLREAVSSEAFF
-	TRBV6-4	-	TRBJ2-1	TGTGCCAGCCTACCTCCGAAGCAGTTCTTC	CASLPPKQFF
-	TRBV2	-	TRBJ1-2	TGTGCCAGCAGTGAAGGGTCGATCCTGGGCAATGGCTACACCTTC	CASSEGSILGNGYTF
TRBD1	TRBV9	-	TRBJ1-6	TGTGCCAGCAGCGTAGACGGGGGACAGCGTCCAAATCCCCTCCACTTT	CASSVDGGQRPNPLHF
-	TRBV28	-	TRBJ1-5	TGTGCCAGCAGTTTCGGGAATCAGCCCCAGCATTTT	CASSFGNQPQHF
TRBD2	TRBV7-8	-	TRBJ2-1	TGTGCCAGCAGCTTTCCTCGACTAGCGAAGCATGAGCAGTTCTTC	CASSFPRLAKHEQFF
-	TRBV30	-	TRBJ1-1	TGTGCCTGGAGTGTACAGGCCGGTACTGAAGCTTTCTTT	CAWSVQAGTEAFF
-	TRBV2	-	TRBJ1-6	TGTGCCAGCAGTGAGGGAGGGAGTGGTAGTTCACCCCTCCACTTT	CASSEGGSGSSPLHF
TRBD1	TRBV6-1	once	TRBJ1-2	TGTGCCAGCAGTGAGAGACAGGGGGACTTTAACTATGGCTACACCTTC	CASSERQGDFNYGYTF
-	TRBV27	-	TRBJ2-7	TGTGCCAGCAGTCTCTCGACAGGTTCCTACGAGCAGTACTTC	CASSLSTGSYEQYF
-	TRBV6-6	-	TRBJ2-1	TGTGCCAGCAGTTACAGACTCAATGAGCAGTTCTTC	CASSYRLNEQFF
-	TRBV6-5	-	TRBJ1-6	TGTGCCAGCAGTTACGGGGGGGCTAGGGGTTCACCCCTCCACTTT	CASSYGGARGSPLHF
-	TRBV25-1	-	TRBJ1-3	TGTGCCAGCAGTGAAGGGAGAGGTGGAAACACCATATATTTT	CASSEGRGGNTIYF
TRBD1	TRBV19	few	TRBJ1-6	TGTGCCAGTAACACAGGGGATCGAATTAATTCACCCCTCCACTTT	CASNTGDRINSPLHF
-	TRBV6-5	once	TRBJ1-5	TGTGCCAGCAGTAGGGACTTTAGCAATCAGCCCCAGCATTTT	CASSRDFSNQPQHF
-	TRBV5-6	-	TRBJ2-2	TGTGCCAGCGTAACTAGAACCGGGGAGCTGTTTTTT	CASVTRTGELFF
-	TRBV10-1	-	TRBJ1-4	TGCGCCAGCAGAGAATCACCGGGGGAAAAACTGTTTTTT	CASRESPGEKLFF
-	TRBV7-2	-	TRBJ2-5	TGTGCCAGCAGCTCAACCGGGGGTGCCTCCGGAAAAGAGACCCAGTACTTC	CASSSTGGASGKETQYF
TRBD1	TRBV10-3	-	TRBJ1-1	TGTGCCATCGGAGGACAGGGGGTGAACACTGAAGCTTTCTTT	CAIGGQGVNTEAFF
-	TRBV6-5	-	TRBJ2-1	TGTGCCAGTGGCGGGTTGACCTACAATGAGCAGTTCTTC	CASGGLTYNEQFF
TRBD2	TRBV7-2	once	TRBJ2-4	TGTGCCAGCAGCCAACGGGGGGGCCTTAACATTCAGTACTTC	CASSQRGGLNIQYF
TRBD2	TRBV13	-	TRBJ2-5	TGTGCCAGCAGCTTAGGACTAGCGGGAGGCCGGCAAGAGACCCAGTACTTC	CASSLGLAGGRQETQYF
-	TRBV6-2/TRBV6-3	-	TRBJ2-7	TGTGCCAGCAGTTCGGACAGAAGTTACGAGCAGTACTTC	CASSSDRSYEQYF
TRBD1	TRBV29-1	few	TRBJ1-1	TGCAGCGCAGGACAGGGGAACACTGAAGCTTTCTTT	CSAGQGNTEAFF
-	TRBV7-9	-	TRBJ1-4	TGTGCCAGCAGCTTTAGATTTGGTGAAAAACTGTTTTTT	CASSFRFGEKLFF
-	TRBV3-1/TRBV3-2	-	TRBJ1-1	TGTGCCAGCAGCCATTCGGTAGGGGTCGTCACTGAAGCTTTCTTT	CASSHSVGVVTEAFF
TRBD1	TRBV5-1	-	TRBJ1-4	TGCGCCAGCAGCTTGGCAGGGGGCGATGAAAAACTGTTTTTT	CASSLAGGDEKLFF
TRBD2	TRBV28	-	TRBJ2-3	TGTGCCAGCAATGTCAGCGGGAGAGGAACTAGCACTAGCACAGATACGCAGTATTTT	CASNVSGRGTSTSTDTQYF
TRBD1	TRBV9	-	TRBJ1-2	TGTGCCAGCAGCGTGAGTACAGGGGGCGATGGCTACACCTTC	CASSVSTGGDGYTF
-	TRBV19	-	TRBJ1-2	TGTGCCTCCCGAAGGGAGGAAGCGAACTATGGCTACACCTTC	CASRREEANYGYTF
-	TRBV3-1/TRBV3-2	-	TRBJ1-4	TGTGCCAGCAGCCCCGAGGGTTCGGGTAATGAAAAACTGTTTTTT	CASSPEGSGNEKLFF
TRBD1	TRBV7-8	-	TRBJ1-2	TGTGCCAGCAGCTTACGAGTGACAGGGTCTGGCTACACCTTC	CASSLRVTGSGYTF
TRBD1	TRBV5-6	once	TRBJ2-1	TGTGCCAGCAGCCAGACAGGGCTCGAGCAGTTCTTC	CASSQTGLEQFF
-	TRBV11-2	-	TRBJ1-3	TGTGCCAGCAGCCGCCCCGGGGACTCTGGAAACACCATATATTTT	CASSRPGDSGNTIYF
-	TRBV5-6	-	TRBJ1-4	TGTGCCAGCAGCATACAAACAGGGCGAGGGGAAAAACTGTTTTTT	CASSIQTGRGEKLFF
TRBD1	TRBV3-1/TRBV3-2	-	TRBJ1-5	TGTGCCAGCAGTGCCGGGACAGGCAATCAGCCCCAGCATTTT	CASSAGTGNQPQHF
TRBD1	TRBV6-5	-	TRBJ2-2	TGTGCCAGCAGTTTCGGACAGGGATCAACCGGGGAGCTGTTTTTT	CASSFGQGSTGELFF
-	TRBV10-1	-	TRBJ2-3	TGCGCCAGCAGTGCGATAGAGACAGAAGATACGCAGTATTTT	CASSAIETEDTQYF
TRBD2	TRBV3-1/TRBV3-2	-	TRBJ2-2	TGTGCCAGCAGCCGCCCTAGCGGGAGAATCACCGGGGAGCTGTTTTTT	CASSRPSGRITGELFF
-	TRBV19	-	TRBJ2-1	TGTGCCAGTAGGGTAGACAGTTACAATGAGCAGTTCTTC	CASRVDSYNEQFF
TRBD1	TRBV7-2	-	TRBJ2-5	TGTGCCAGCAGCTCGGGACAGGGATATCAAGAGACCCAGTACTTC	CASSSGQGYQETQYF
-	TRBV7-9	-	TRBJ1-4	TGTGCCAGCAGCCTCGGGGGGGACACTAATGAAAAACTGTTTTTT	CASSLGGDTNEKLFF
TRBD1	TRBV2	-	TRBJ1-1	TGTGCCAGCAGGATGGACAGGGTCACTGAAGCTTTCTTT	CASRMDRVTEAFF
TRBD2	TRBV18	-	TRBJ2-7	TGTGCCAGCTCATTACAGGCCCCCGCGGGGGGATGGAACGAGCAGTACTTC	CASSLQAPAGGWNEQYF
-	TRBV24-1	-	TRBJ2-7	TGTGCCACCAGTGGGAGCGGATTTGAGGCCGAGCAGTACTTC	CATSGSGFEAEQYF
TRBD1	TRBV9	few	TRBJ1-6	TGTGCCAGCAGCGTAGATCCCACAGGGGGCAATTCACCCCTCCACTTT	CASSVDPTGGNSPLHF
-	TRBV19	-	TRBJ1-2	TGTGCCAGTAGCCCCAGGGGAAGGGATTATGGCTACACCTTC	CASSPRGRDYGYTF
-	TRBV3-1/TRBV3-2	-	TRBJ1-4	TGTGCCAGCAGCCAAGGAACAGGGGAAAAACTGTTTTTT	CASSQGTGEKLFF